This TCR beta chain was identified in a study of control samples from healthy donors and cancer patients. Generated by immunoSEQ multiplex PCR, the TCRdb table keeps only in-frame clones and is missing some. The sample consists of about 120,000 clones, 89% of them appearing once. The CDR3 contains 13 residues. After removal of 7 bases from V and 7 bases from J, the junction contained 5 bases not matched to a gene. In germline, CDR1 is KGHDR, CDR2 SFDVKD. This chain links TRBV24-1 with TRBJ1-5; TRBD1 matches 8 bases. Material: blood. The TCR originated in a man in his fifties in good health. CDR3 sequence (DNA): TGTGCCACCAGCGGACAGGGTGAGCAGCCCCAGCATTTT. Protein product: CATSGQGEQPQHF.